This TCR beta chain appears in the sequencing data of a study of blood T cell repertoires in COVID-19. About the study: COVID-19 samples, acute and convalescent, were from the United States, Italy and Spain. T cells, B-cell-depleted T cells, or PBMCs supplied cDNA or gDNA.

As handled by the study authors: Amplification of reference gene primers was used by the study to estimate nucleated cell counts. Assay used: immunoSEQ multiplex PCR; TCRdb lists only in-frame clones, some missing. That table gives V, J and clone size, and the DNA gave D and trimming. The table includes about 100,000 clones, around 89% detected once. From germline, CDR1 is MDHEN and CDR2 SYDVKM. The CDR3 has 15 residues. V shed 5 bases and J shed 0 bases, with 14 bases lying between them. The sample consisted of peripheral blood. The chain uses TRBV28 and TRBJ2-7; possibly TRBD2 for D (6 bases). This receptor was taken from a man aged 35 to 55 with active or convalescent COVID-19. The CDR3 protein is CASSPREVYSYEQYF. The CDR3 DNA is TGTGCCAGCAGTCCAAGGGAGGTATACTCCTACGAGCAGTACTTC.